One and the same sample provided the 30 T cell receptor beta chains below, sequenced in a study of blood T cells in healthy people across ages. For the second PCR, which ran for about 6 to 11 cycles, a sample-barcoded 5' primer and a J-beta primer mix were used. TCRdb processed the 5' RACE reads anew with MiXCR; each CDR3 protein has one entry. Altogether 1.4 million or so distinct CDR3 sequences are present, roughly 43% being singletons, with the ten largest covering about 3.8%. Sequencing was performed on blood. The receptors were sampled from a woman between 18 and 30 years old in good health.

This clonotype came up a few times. The J gene is TRBJ2-1, the V gene TRBV20-1; 11 bases are shared with TRBD1. Per germline, CDR1 DFQATT and CDR2 SNEGSKA (reference sequence). The ends lost 1 base at V and 10 bases at J; junction bases unmatched: 9. The CDR3 is 15 amino acids. The CDR3 sequence: CSARGGQGDREEQFF. CDR3 DNA: TGCAGTGCTAGAGGGGGACAGGGGGATCGTGAGGAGCAGTTCTTC.

V is TRBV29-1 and J is TRBJ1-2; D not resolved. This CDR3 region has 11 residues. The germline V gene encodes CDR1 SQVTM and CDR2 ANQGSEA. Trimming pared 4 bases from V and 0 bases from J, leaving 3 bases between. The CDR3 nucleotides are TGCAGCGTTGCTGCTAACTATGGCTACACCTTC. It codes for CSVAANYGYTF.

This clonotype was seen more than once but under ten times. Sequence at one end of the junction differs from germline and may be a read error. The chain is built from TRBV20-1 and TRBJ2-1; TRBD2 might be the D (6 bases). The CDR3 sequence is 13 residues long. The germline V gene encodes CDR1 DFQATT and CDR2 SNEGSKA (reference sequence). This chain's CDR3 is CSASGRPYIEQFF. CDR3 nucleotides: TGCAGTGCTAGCGGGAGACCCTACATTGAGCAGTTCTTC.

This rearrangement joins TRBV28 to TRBJ2-1, with D perhaps TRBD1 (7 bases). The CDR3 consists of 14 residues. The V end was cut by 6 bases, the J end by 9 bases, with 18 bases between. CDR1 and CDR2 from the germline V gene are MDHEN and SYDVKM. The CDR3 nucleotides read TGTGCCAGCAGCAGGGGGGCTTACCTATCTGAGCAGTTCTTC. Protein sequence: CASSRGAYLSEQFF.

This sequence joins TRBV15 and TRBJ2-3, with D perhaps matching TRBD1 (5 bases). This CDR3 is 17 amino acids long. V was shortened by 0 bases and J by 2 bases, with 15 bases between the two germline ends. Germline lookup yields CDR1 LNHNV and CDR2 YYDKDF (reference sequence). The CDR3 nucleotides read TGTGCCACCAGCAGAGATCAGGGCCCCCGGCACACAGATACGCAGTATTTT. Translating gives CATSRDQGPRHTDTQYF.

This clonotype was recorded only once. A much more abundant neighbour one base away suggests this may be a read error. The chain couples TRBV12-3 or TRBV12-4 to TRBJ1-4; D unclear. There are 14 residues in the CDR3. V lost 5 bases to trimming and J lost 1 base, with 8 bases between them. The CDR3 spells CASSHMETNEKLFF. The CDR3 region has the DNA TGTGCCAGCAGTCACATGGAAACTAATGAAAAACTGTTTTTT.

The CDR3 DNA sequence: TGCAGTGCGCTCCGTCAGGCCGAGTGGGGGCCCCAGCATTTT. Its translation is CSALRQAEWGPQHF. The gene calls are TRBV20-1 and TRBJ1-5; D is undetermined. CDR1 and CDR2 (germline): DFQATT, SNEGSKA (reference sequence). This CDR3 has 14 residues. V was pared by 6 bases and J by 9 bases, with 21 bases between.

V gene TRBV27 combines with J gene TRBJ2-1; the match to TRBD2 covers 8 bases. The CDR3 is made up of 15 amino acids. The V gene's germline CDR1 is MNHEY and CDR2 SMNVEV (reference sequence). The V and J ends lost 3 bases and 5 bases, in that order; junction bases with no gene match: 6. The DNA for the CDR3 is TGTGCCAGCAGTTTGCGAGCGGGAGCTGACAATGAGCAGTTCTTC. It yields the protein CASSLRAGADNEQFF.

This clonotype was observed a few times. The chain is built from TRBV28 and TRBJ2-2; possibly TRBD2 for D (6 bases). Germline values: CDR1 MDHEN, CDR2 SYDVKM. The CDR3 is 13 residues long. The V gene lost 5 bases and the J gene lost 6 bases, with 10 bases spanning the gap. CDR3 sequence (DNA): TGTGCCAGCAGTGCCGGGGAGGCCGGGGAGCTGTTTTTT. This codes for CASSAGEAGELFF.

CDR3 amino acids: CASKGEAYYGYTF. The CDR3 DNA sequence: TGTGCCAGCAAGGGGGAGGCGTACTATGGCTACACCTTC. This sequence joins TRBV25-1 and TRBJ1-2; perhaps TRBD1 as D (6 bases). The CDR3 totals 13 residues. The germline V gene has CDR1 MGHDK and CDR2 SYGVNS. The V end was cut by 7 bases, the J end by 3 bases, with 12 bases between.

This clonotype was detected only a few times. The chain uses TRBV7-2 and TRBJ1-4; a possible D gene is TRBD1 (5 bases). The CDR3 sequence is 14 residues long. CDR1 and CDR2 from the germline V gene are SGHTA and FQGNSA. Trimming took off 2 bases at V and 8 bases at J, with 12 bases between the two ends. The CDR3 coding sequence is TGTGCCAGCAGCTTACTACCTGGGGGGGAAAAACTGTTTTTT. The encoded protein is CASSLLPGGEKLFF.

This clonotype has a single count. The chain has TRBV20-1 and TRBJ1-5; 8 bases map to TRBD1. In germline, CDR1 is DFQATT, CDR2 SNEGSKA (reference sequence). V lost 3 bases to trimming and J lost 8 bases; unmatched junction nucleotides: 9. The CDR3 has 14 amino acids. The CDR3 spells CSASETGEFKPQHF. CDR3 sequence (DNA): TGCAGTGCTAGCGAGACAGGGGAGTTTAAGCCCCAGCATTTT.

This clonotype was seen more than once but under ten times. The chain couples TRBV20-1 to TRBJ1-1; a possible D gene is TRBD1 (6 bases). CDR1 is DFQATT, CDR2 SNEGSKA, per germline (reference sequence). V dropped 0 bases and J dropped 3 bases, with 11 bases sitting between them. The CDR3 extends over 14 amino acids. The CDR3 protein is CSARDPQGDTEAFF. DNA for the CDR3: TGCAGTGCTAGAGATCCACAGGGAGACACTGAAGCTTTCTTT.

In this sample, this clonotype turned up many times. The rearrangement joins TRBV20-1 to TRBJ2-7; 7 positions agree with TRBD2. With V trimmed by 0 bases and J by 6 bases, 11 bases remained unmatched. Germline V CDR1 and CDR2: DFQATT, SNEGSKA (reference sequence). This CDR3 has 15 amino acids. Here the CDR3 DNA reads TGCAGTGCTAGAGATTCCCGGGGGGTGGGCTCCGAGCAGTACTTC. This codes for CSARDSRGVGSEQYF.

The rearrangement links TRBV28 to TRBJ2-1; a weak D match, TRBD1 (6 bases). V was trimmed by 5 bases and J by 3 bases, leaving 20 bases between them. The CDR3 is 17 residues long. The germline V gene has CDR1 MDHEN and CDR2 SYDVKM. This CDR3 is CASSTRSGAKNYNEQFF. DNA for the CDR3: TGTGCCAGCAGTACTCGTTCAGGGGCGAAGAACTACAATGAGCAGTTCTTC.

This clonotype was counted only a few times. This rearrangement joins TRBV10-3 to TRBJ2-7, with a weak D call TRBD2 (6 bases). Per germline, CDR1 ENHRY and CDR2 SYGVKD. The CDR3 has 12 residues. Trimming stripped 11 bases from V and 0 bases from J, with 11 bases between. CDR3 amino acids: CAARGASYEQYF. The DNA for the CDR3 is TGTGCCGCCCGCGGGGCCTCCTACGAGCAGTACTTC.

The CDR3 is CASSFGQVHNSPLHF. For the CDR3, the DNA is TGTGCCAGCAGTTTCGGGCAGGTTCATAATTCACCCCTCCACTTT. The chain couples TRBV12-3 or TRBV12-4 to TRBJ1-6; D is ambiguous. The V end lost 3 bases, the J end lost 5 bases, and 11 bases lay between the germline ends. The CDR3 length is 15 residues.

The chain recombines TRBV5-8 with TRBJ2-3; TRBD2 is a possible D gene (6 bases). Germline V gene data show CDR1 as SGHTS and CDR2 as YDEGEE. V dropped 4 bases and J dropped 1 base, with 13 bases sitting between them. The CDR3 extends over 15 amino acids. Written as DNA, the CDR3 is TGTGCCAGCAGCACCTGGGACTCTCGCACAGATACGCAGTATTTT. It codes for CASSTWDSRTDTQYF.

The rearrangement links TRBV7-9 to TRBJ1-2, with a tentative D call TRBD1 (6 bases). The CDR3 runs 15 residues. V lost 6 bases, J lost 0 bases, and 14 bases lay in between. Germline V gene lookup returns CDR1 SEHNR and CDR2 FQNEAQ (reference sequence). The CDR3 here is CASSSTTGANYGYTF. The CDR3 nucleotides read TGTGCCAGCAGTTCAACGACAGGAGCTAACTATGGCTACACCTTC.

The J gene is TRBJ2-5, the V gene TRBV12-3 or TRBV12-4; 11 positions match TRBD2. Germline trimming cut 6 bases from V and 0 bases from J; bases unmatched to any gene: 6. CDR3 length: 16 amino acids. Here the CDR3 DNA reads TGTGCCAGCAGCCTACCGGGACTAGCGGACCAAGAGACCCAGTACTTC. Translated: CASSLPGLADQETQYF.

The chain has TRBV27 and TRBJ2-6; D perhaps matches TRBD2 (5 bases). Germline lookup yields CDR1 MNHEY and CDR2 SMNVEV (reference sequence). The CDR3 is made up of 16 amino acids. The V and J ends lost 0 bases and 3 bases respectively, with 9 bases between them. The DNA for the CDR3 is TGTGCCAGCAGTTTATCGACGGGGATTGGGGCCAACGTCCTGACTTTC. Its protein is CASSLSTGIGANVLTF. Full variable domain (rest looked up from reference TRBV27 and TRBJ2-6): EAQVTQNPRYLITVTGKKLTVTCSQNMNHEYMSWYRQDPGLGLRQIYYSMNVEVTDKGDVPEGYKVSRKEKRNFPLILESPSPNQTSLYFCASSLSTGIGANVLTFGAGSRLTVL.

The rearrangement links TRBV13 to TRBJ1-6; 8 positions match TRBD1. Germline values: CDR1 PRHDT, CDR2 FYEKMQ (reference sequence). The V gene end was trimmed by 5 bases and the J gene end by 9 bases; junction bases not matched to a gene: 12. This CDR3 has 16 amino acids. DNA of the CDR3: TGTGCCAGCAGCAGGCCCGGAGGAACAGGGGGTTCACCCCTCCACTTT. This sequence encodes CASSRPGGTGGSPLHF.

The chain has TRBV20-1 and TRBJ2-7, with D perhaps TRBD2 (5 bases). The CDR3 totals 15 residues. Trimming stripped 6 bases from V and 7 bases from J, with 25 bases between. Germline V lookup: CDR1 DFQATT, CDR2 SNEGSKA (reference sequence). DNA for the CDR3: TGCAGTGCACTCCTGGGGTCTCGCCTAGAGGGTGAGCAGTACTTC. This translates into CSALLGSRLEGEQYF.

This clonotype was counted only a few times. V and J are TRBV20-1 and TRBJ2-7; tentatively, D is TRBD1 or TRBD2 (5 bases each). Germline V gene lookup returns CDR1 DFQATT and CDR2 SNEGSKA (reference sequence). V shed 6 bases and J shed 3 bases, with 15 bases lying between them. CDR3 length: 13 amino acids. As DNA, the CDR3 is TGCAGTGCCCCCCGGGGCAGGAACTACGAGCAGTACTTC. Amino acid sequence: CSAPRGRNYEQYF.

The rearrangement links TRBV12-3 or TRBV12-4 to TRBJ1-1; D remains ambiguous. The CDR3 totals 12 residues. Trimming shortened V by 8 bases and J by 8 bases, and 15 bases separated the two germline ends. The CDR3 reads CASSPSFPEAFF. The CDR3, as DNA: TGTGCCAGCTCTCCCTCCTTCCCGGAAGCTTTCTTT.

The chain uses TRBV18 and TRBJ1-2; 7 bases are shared with TRBD1. The length of the CDR3 is 17 residues. V shed 3 bases, J shed 3 bases, and the junction held 13 bases outside the gene matches. Germline CDR1 and CDR2: KGHSH and LQKENI. The CDR3 sequence: CASSPFLIDRADYGYTF. The CDR3 region has the DNA TGTGCCAGCTCACCTTTCTTAATTGACAGGGCCGACTATGGCTACACCTTC.

This clonotype occurred a few times. The V and J genes are TRBV7-2 and TRBJ2-1, with D possibly being TRBD2 (6 bases). Trimming cost V 5 bases and J 6 bases, with 17 bases left between them. Germline V CDR1 and CDR2: SGHTA, FQGNSA. The CDR3 runs to 15 residues. CDR3 region: CASSPLLGGVNEQFF. CDR3 coding DNA: TGTGCCAGCAGCCCCCTCTTGGGGGGAGTCAATGAGCAGTTCTTC.

This clonotype came up a few times. The chain combines TRBV29-1 with TRBJ2-3, with a weak D call TRBD2 (6 bases). This CDR3 is built from 14 residues. The V gene's germline CDR1 is SQVTM and CDR2 ANQGSEA. V was pared by 5 bases and J by 0 bases, with 12 bases between. The CDR3 protein is CSVKEGFSTDTQYF. CDR3 DNA: TGCAGCGTTAAGGAGGGTTTTAGCACAGATACGCAGTATTTT.

This clonotype was seen only a few times. The V gene is TRBV15, the J gene TRBJ1-6; D unresolved. V was clipped by 3 bases and J by 3 bases, with 6 bases between them. This CDR3 spans 14 amino acids. CDR1 and CDR2 (germline): LNHNV, YYDKDF (reference sequence). The CDR3 region is CATSSRSYNSPLHF. The CDR3 bases are TGTGCCACCAGCAGTCGCAGCTATAATTCACCCCTCCACTTT.

This clonotype showed up many times. The rearrangement uses TRBV4-3 and TRBJ2-3; 8 bases match TRBD2. V was clipped by 7 bases and J by 4 bases; unmatched bases: 10. The length of the CDR3 is 15 residues. The V gene's germline CDR1 is LGHNA and CDR2 YSLEER. CDR3 amino acids: CASTEGSGGPDTQYF. CDR3 nucleotide sequence: TGCGCCAGCACCGAGGGAAGCGGGGGTCCAGATACGCAGTATTTT.